The 9 T cell receptor beta chains listed next were all sequenced from one sample in a study of cytomegalovirus exposure and HLA in healthy donors. The PCR used 60 Vbeta and 13 Jbeta primers. Repertoires were generated with immunoSEQ multiplex PCR, while TCRdb's copy carries only in-frame clones and drops some. Of 170,000 or so clones listed, around 70% are singletons. The sequencing input was PBMCs. Every receptor here comes from a male donor in good health and CMV-seronegative.

V gene TRBV10-2 combines with J gene TRBJ1-1, with a tentative D call TRBD1 (6 bases). This CDR3 comprises 13 residues. Germline CDR1 reads WSHSY; CDR2 reads SAAADI. Trimming shortened V by 4 bases and J by 5 bases, and 11 bases separated the two germline ends. CDR3 bases: TGCGCCAGCAGTGTAAACAGGGAGACTGAAGCTTTCTTT. This encodes CASSVNRETEAFF.

V gene TRBV6-5 combines with J gene TRBJ1-3; D remains unclear. Germline V lookup: CDR1 MNHEY, CDR2 SVGAGI. This CDR3 comprises 16 residues. V was pared by 0 bases and J by 4 bases, with 13 bases between. The chain's CDR3 is CASSYSSIAAGNTIYF. DNA of the CDR3: TGTGCCAGCAGTTACTCGTCTATAGCAGCCGGAAACACCATATATTTT.

The CDR3 DNA is TGTGCCAGCAGCTTGGGGGCAGGGGGTCCCTACGAGCAGTACTTC. It specifies CASSLGAGGPYEQYF. The chain links TRBV7-6 to TRBJ2-7; 7 nucleotides line up with TRBD1. This CDR3 has 15 residues. Per the germline V gene, CDR1 is SGHVS and CDR2 is FNYEAQ. The junction had 7 bases not matched to a gene; V was cut back by 3 bases and J by 2 bases.

The rearrangement links TRBV2 to TRBJ2-4, with 9 bases fitting TRBD2. Trimming took 6 bases from V and 7 from J; bases not matched to a gene: 4. The CDR3 has 13 amino acids. The germline CDR1 and CDR2 sequences are SNHLY and FYNNEI. Written as DNA, the CDR3 is TGTGCCAGCAGGACTAGCGGTGGGAACATTCAGTACTTC. Its protein is CASRTSGGNIQYF.

The CDR3 here is CASSVFPLNEQFF. CDR3 nucleotides: TGTGCCAGCAGTGTATTCCCCCTCAATGAGCAGTTCTTC. This rearrangement joins TRBV6-4 to TRBJ2-1; D is unresolved. This CDR3 spans 13 amino acids. V lost 4 bases and J lost 6, with 10 bases in between. Germline CDR1 reads MRHNA; CDR2 reads SNTAGT.

This clone was picked up a small number of times. V gene TRBV29-1 combines with J gene TRBJ2-5, with TRBD2 matching 8 bases. CDR3 size: 12 residues. V dropped 3 bases and J dropped 9; count of bases not matched to a gene: 6. Per germline, CDR1 SQVTM and CDR2 ANQGSEA. CDR3 loop: CSVDRDGGAQYF. CDR3 DNA sequence: TGCAGCGTTGATCGGGACGGGGGGGCCCAGTACTTC. Using reference TRBV29-1 and TRBJ2-5 for the parts outside the CDR3, the full variable domain is SAVISQKPSRDICQRGTSLTIQCQVDSQVTMMFWYRQQPGQSLTLIATANQGSEATYESGFVIDKFPISRPNLTFSTLTVSNMSPEDSSIYLCSVDRDGGAQYFGPGTRLLVL.

The chain recombines TRBV7-9 with TRBJ2-1; 7 nucleotides match TRBD1. V shed 5 bases and J 7 bases; nucleotides not matched to a gene: 5. Germline CDR1 and CDR2: SEHNR and FQNEAQ (reference sequence). The CDR3 loop spans 13 amino acids. CDR3 DNA sequence: TGTGCCAGCAGCCAGGGACAGATGAATGAGCAGTTCTTC. Translation: CASSQGQMNEQFF.

The chain links TRBV7-3 to TRBJ1-2; possible D gene TRBD1, 6 bases. V was pared by 0 bases and J by 8 bases, with 16 bases between. Per germline, CDR1 SGHTA and CDR2 FQGTGA. The CDR3 loop spans 15 amino acids. The CDR3, as DNA: TGTGCCAGCAGCTTAACTGGAGGACAGAGTCAGGGCTACACCTTC. The encoded protein is CASSLTGGQSQGYTF.

The rearrangement joins TRBV6-5 to TRBJ2-5; D unresolved. The CDR3 consists of 16 residues. Trimming removed 0 bases at V and 7 bases at J, with 18 bases between. Germline CDR1 MNHEY, CDR2 SVGAGI. The CDR3 DNA reads as TGTGCCAGCAGTTACTCGGTTTCATCGGCCCCGGGGACCCAGTACTTC. Translation: CASSYSVSSAPGTQYF.